These 29 T cell receptor beta chains originate from one sample sequenced in a study of CD8 T cells in Susac syndrome. A quantity of about 0.5 to 1 ug RNA underwent reverse transcription using random hexamers. TCRdb redid the calling of the immunoSEQ multiplex PCR reads with MiXCR, one entry per CDR3 protein. The sample includes a few hundred thousand distinct CDR3 sequences, about 90% seen only once; the top ten take about 0.063%. The specimen sequenced was CD4+ T cells from PBMCs. Every receptor here comes from a human donor with multiple sclerosis.

The rearrangement uses TRBV30 and TRBJ1-2; the D is unclear. CDR3 length: 17 amino acids. Germline CDR1 is GTSNPN and CDR2 is SVGIG (reference sequence). V gave up 5 bases and J gave up 0 bases, with 22 bases separating them. This chain's CDR3 is CAWYRGTAERANYGYTF. CDR3 sequence (DNA): TGTGCCTGGTACCGTGGTACAGCAGAACGAGCTAACTATGGCTACACCTTC. Combining the CDR3 with reference TRBV30 and TRBJ1-2 gives the whole variable domain SQTIHQWPATLVQPVGSPLSLECTVEGTSNPNLYWYRQAAGRGLQLLFYSVGIGQISSEVPQNLSASRPQDRQFILSSKKLLLSDSGFYLCAWYRGTAERANYGYTFGSGTRLTVV.

The chain joins TRBV6-2 or TRBV6-3 to TRBJ1-1; D gene uncertain. Trimming removed 2 bases at V and 6 bases at J, with 10 bases between. This CDR3 is built from 13 residues. The germline gives CDR1 MNHEY, CDR2 SVGEGT. The CDR3 here is CASSYGLGSEAFF. CDR3 coding DNA: TGTGCCAGCAGTTACGGCTTAGGCTCTGAAGCTTTCTTT.

The V call is TRBV11-2, the J call TRBJ1-5, with D uncertain. V was clipped by 1 base and J by 6 bases, with 7 bases between them. The length of the CDR3 is 13 residues. In germline, CDR1 is SGHAT, CDR2 FQNNGV. The CDR3 loop is CASSLARGQPQHF. The CDR3 coding sequence is TGTGCCAGCAGCTTAGCCCGAGGTCAGCCCCAGCATTTT.

The chain uses TRBV9 and TRBJ2-1; 8 positions agree with TRBD2. Germline-derived CDR1 and CDR2 are SGDLS and YYNGEE. The CDR3 extends over 16 amino acids. J gave up 4 bases and V 1 base, and 7 bases lay outside the gene matches. CDR3 amino acids: CASSVSAGGLYNEQFF. The CDR3 nucleotides are TGTGCCAGCAGCGTAAGCGCGGGAGGCCTGTACAATGAGCAGTTCTTC.

The chain joins TRBV5-1 to TRBJ1-1; D is ambiguous. Germline V gene sequence: CDR1 SGHRS, CDR2 YFSETQ. V was shortened by 3 bases and J by 1 base, with 7 bases between the two germline ends. The CDR3 has 13 residues. The CDR3 sequence: CASSWERNTEAFF. CDR3 nucleotides: TGCGCCAGCAGCTGGGAAAGGAACACTGAAGCTTTCTTT.

The genes are TRBV6-2 or TRBV6-3 and TRBJ2-1; perhaps TRBD2 as D (7 bases). V was trimmed by 7 bases and J by 7 bases, leaving 17 bases between them. This CDR3 has 14 amino acids. Germline loops: CDR1 MNHEY, CDR2 SVGEGT. CDR3 protein: CASTGGWPINEQFF. The CDR3 nucleotides read TGTGCCAGCACGGGGGGCTGGCCGATAAATGAGCAGTTCTTC.

The chain combines TRBV7-2 with TRBJ2-3; TRBD1 is a possible D gene (5 bases). Germline values: CDR1 SGHTA, CDR2 FQGNSA. CDR3 length equals 14 residues. V lost 5 bases to trimming and J lost 5 bases, with 14 bases between them. CDR3 amino acids: CASSPGSTRDTQYF. The DNA of the CDR3 is TGTGCCAGCAGCCCAGGGTCCACCCGAGATACGCAGTATTTT.

This sequence joins TRBV6-1 and TRBJ1-2, with D possibly being TRBD1 (6 bases). Germline V lookup: CDR1 MNHNS, CDR2 SASEGT. The CDR3 contains 12 residues. V was shortened by 4 bases and J by 4 bases, with 7 bases between the two germline ends. CDR3 in DNA: TGTGCCAGCAGTGGGGACATCTATGGCTACACCTTC. As protein: CASSGDIYGYTF.

This chain uses TRBV5-1 with TRBJ2-5; 7 nucleotides line up with TRBD2. In germline, CDR1 is SGHRS, CDR2 YFSETQ. V shed 2 bases and J 5 bases; nucleotides not matched to a gene: 6. The CDR3 loop spans 14 amino acids. The CDR3 is CASSFTTSTETQYF. DNA for the CDR3: TGCGCCAGCAGCTTTACGACTAGCACGGAGACCCAGTACTTC. The full variable domain, completed using reference TRBV5-1 and TRBJ2-5, is KAGVTQTPRYLIKTRGQQVTLSCSPISGHRSVSWYQQTPGQGLQFLFEYFSETQRNKGNFPGRFSGRQFSNSRSEMNVSTLELGDSALYLCASSFTTSTETQYFGPGTRLLVL.

CDR3 coding DNA: TGCGCCAGCAGCTTTGAAGCCCAGGGCGGTACCGGGGAGCTGTTTTTT. This translates into CASSFEAQGGTGELFF. This sequence joins TRBV5-1 and TRBJ2-2; possible D gene TRBD1, 5 bases. Trimming pared 2 bases from V and 5 bases from J, leaving 16 bases between. The CDR3 runs to 16 residues. Germline V gives CDR1 SGHRS, CDR2 YFSETQ.

The CDR3, as DNA: TGTGCCAGTAGATTAGTCTCCACCGGGGAGCTGTTTTTT. This codes for CASRLVSTGELFF. The gene calls are TRBV19 and TRBJ2-2; the D is unclear. Germline CDR1 reads LNHDA; CDR2 reads SQIVND (reference sequence). V lost 6 bases and J lost 4, with 9 bases in between. This CDR3 has 13 amino acids.

This chain joins TRBV6-2 or TRBV6-3 and TRBJ2-2; TRBD1 is a possible D gene (5 bases). This CDR3 is built from 16 residues. V dropped 0 bases and J dropped 1 base, with 9 bases sitting between them. Germline V gene lookup returns CDR1 MNHEY and CDR2 SVGEGT. The CDR3 nucleotides read TGTGCCAGCAGTTACTCTGGGGCACTGAACACCGGGGAGCTGTTTTTT. Translated: CASSYSGALNTGELFF.

The chain recombines TRBV6-1 with TRBJ1-2; 7 bases align to TRBD1. This CDR3 contains 14 residues. J gave up 7 bases and V 10 bases, and 15 bases lay outside the gene matches. The V gene's germline CDR1 is MNHNS and CDR2 SASEGT. The DNA of the CDR3 is TGTGCCACTGCCCCGACAGGGAACGACGGTGGCTACACCTTC. This gives the protein CATAPTGNDGGYTF.

The J gene is TRBJ1-4, the V gene TRBV7-9; TRBD1 matches at 7 bases. V trimming: 4 bases; J trimming: 4 bases; junction bases outside the gene matches: 6. The CDR3 runs 15 residues. Germline-derived CDR1 and CDR2 are SEHNR and FQNEAQ (reference sequence). CDR3 residues: CASSSASGGNEKLFF. CDR3 coding DNA: TGTGCCAGCAGCTCGGCCTCAGGGGGTAATGAAAAACTGTTTTTT.

The V and J genes are TRBV4-2 and TRBJ1-1; D possibly corresponds to TRBD1 (5 bases). The V and J ends lost 1 base and 6 bases respectively, with 21 bases between them. The CDR3 is 17 residues long. Germline lookup yields CDR1 LGHNA and CDR2 YNFKEQ. The DNA of the CDR3 is TGTGCCAGCAGCCAAGTCAGGGCGGGAACGGAGAGTCCTGAAGCTTTCTTT. Its protein is CASSQVRAGTESPEAFF.

The chain joins TRBV4-3 to TRBJ1-4; 9 nucleotides agree with TRBD1. CDR3 length equals 15 residues. Germline assignment: CDR1 LGHNA and CDR2 YSLEER. J lost 8 bases, V lost 3 bases, and 7 bases had no gene match. The CDR3 spells CASSQLTGGKEKLFF. In nucleotides, the CDR3 is TGCGCCAGCAGCCAGTTGACAGGGGGGAAGGAAAAACTGTTTTTT.

The J gene is TRBJ2-1, the V gene TRBV5-1, with 8 bases that match TRBD1. Trimming took 4 bases from V and 9 from J; bases not matched to a gene: 12. Germline V lookup: CDR1 SGHRS, CDR2 YFSETQ. The CDR3 totals 15 residues. DNA for the CDR3: TGCGCCAGCAGCGACAGGACAGGGTCTAGCAGTGAGCAGTTCTTC. It yields the protein CASSDRTGSSSEQFF.

The chain carries TRBV18 and TRBJ2-7; D is unclear. Germline-derived CDR1 and CDR2 are KGHSH and LQKENI. This CDR3 has 17 residues. V was cut by 3 bases and J by 5 bases, with 23 bases left in between. The CDR3 protein is CASSPLENSGYEDEQYF. The CDR3 bases are TGTGCCAGCTCACCCCTAGAGAATTCCGGATATGAGGACGAGCAGTACTTC.

This chain links TRBV28 with TRBJ2-3; 11 bases line up with TRBD2. The V segment lost 5 bases and the J segment 4 bases; nucleotides outside the gene matches: 8. From germline, CDR1 is MDHEN and CDR2 SYDVKM. The CDR3 loop spans 16 amino acids. The CDR3: CASSPLAGGKADTQYF. In nucleotides, the CDR3 is TGTGCCAGCAGTCCTTTAGCGGGAGGGAAAGCAGATACGCAGTATTTT.

The chain has TRBV20-1 and TRBJ2-3, with D perhaps matching TRBD1 or TRBD2 (5 bases each). Germline CDR1 is DFQATT and CDR2 is SNEGSKA (reference sequence). The ends were cut back, 0 bases at V and 0 bases at J, with 13 bases in the middle. This CDR3 region has 16 residues. As DNA, the CDR3 is TGCAGTGCTAGAGATTTCAGGGACGGAAGCACAGATACGCAGTATTTT. This translates into CSARDFRDGSTDTQYF.

This clonotype came up a few times. The CDR3 ends on some other residue instead of the conserved phenylalanine or tryptophan, so this is likely a read error. The chain has TRBV4-2 and TRBJ1-3, with no clear D. V dropped 0 bases and J dropped 3 bases, with 15 bases sitting between them. The germline V gene has CDR1 LGHNA and CDR2 YNFKEQ. There are 17 residues in the CDR3. The CDR3 nucleotides read TGTGCCAGCAGCCAAGATCTCTCGACATCTGATGGAAACACCATATATCTT. It yields the protein CASSQDLSTSDGNTIYL.

The V call is TRBV7-2, the J call TRBJ1-3, with D unclear. The ends were cut back, 4 bases at V and 0 bases at J, with 4 bases in the middle. The germline V gene has CDR1 SGHTA and CDR2 FQGNSA. This CDR3 is 13 amino acids long. DNA for the CDR3: TGTGCCAGCAGCTCCAACTCTGGAAACACCATATATTTT. Encoded protein: CASSSNSGNTIYF.

The CDR3 coding sequence is TGTGCCAGCAGCTGGGGGGACTCCTTAGGTGAGCAGTACTTC. It codes for CASSWGDSLGEQYF. This chain links TRBV5-4 with TRBJ2-7; perhaps TRBD2 as D (6 bases). The germline V gene has CDR1 SGHNT and CDR2 YYREEE (reference sequence). The CDR3 has 14 amino acids. The V end lost 3 bases, the J end lost 7 bases, and 17 bases lay between the germline ends.

The DNA for the CDR3 is TGTGCCAGCACCCACAGGGGTTTAAGCACCGGGGAGCTGTTTTTT. As protein: CASTHRGLSTGELFF. This chain joins TRBV7-9 and TRBJ2-2, with 7 bases fitting TRBD1. This CDR3 has 15 amino acids. V trimming: 7 bases; J trimming: 4 bases; junction bases outside the gene matches: 9. CDR1 is SEHNR, CDR2 FQNEAQ, per germline (reference sequence).

This chain connects TRBV28 to TRBJ2-6, with D uncertain. The V end was cut by 5 bases, the J end by 4 bases, with 9 bases between. The germline gives CDR1 MDHEN, CDR2 SYDVKM. The CDR3 is 14 residues long. The DNA for the CDR3 is TGTGCCAGCAGTCCAGCCCTGGGGGCCAACGTCCTGACTTTC. Amino acids: CASSPALGANVLTF.

This chain uses TRBV12-3 or TRBV12-4 with TRBJ1-2; 9 nucleotides line up with TRBD1. The CDR3 has 14 residues. The V gene end was trimmed by 10 bases and the J gene end by 6 bases; junction bases not matched to a gene: 12. CDR3 protein: CATKGTGQGNGYTF. As DNA, the CDR3 is TGTGCCACCAAAGGGACTGGACAGGGGAATGGCTACACCTTC.

The V gene is TRBV7-3, the J gene TRBJ2-3, with D maybe TRBD2 (5 bases). The germline V and J ends were trimmed by 4 bases and 6 bases, with 14 bases remaining between them. The CDR3 loop spans 14 amino acids. Germline assignment: CDR1 SGHTA and CDR2 FQGTGA. The CDR3 DNA follows: TGTGCCAGCAGCTCCCTTAGGGAGAAGGATACGCAGTATTTT. It translates to CASSSLREKDTQYF. Full variable domain (outside the CDR3, taken from reference TRBV7-3 and TRBJ2-3): GAGVSQTPSNKVTEKGKYVELRCDPISGHTALYWYRQSLGQGPEFLIYFQGTGAADDSGLPNDRFFAVRPEGSVSTLKIQRTERGDSAVYLCASSSLREKDTQYFGPGTRLTVL.

The V gene is TRBV6-5, the J gene TRBJ1-1, with 7 bases lining up with TRBD1. Germline CDR1 is MNHEY and CDR2 is SVGAGI. The trim removed 6 bases at V and 9 bases at J, leaving 7 bases unmatched. CDR3 length: 12 amino acids. CDR3 DNA: TGTGCCAGCAGCTCAGGGGGGCGTAAAGCTTTCTTT. Protein: CASSSGGRKAFF.

V is TRBV12-5 and J is TRBJ1-5; D perhaps matches TRBD1 (5 bases). The CDR3 totals 19 residues. Trimming shortened V by 1 base and J by 0 bases, and 19 bases separated the two germline ends. Germline V gene lookup returns CDR1 LGHNT and CDR2 FRNRAP. CDR3 DNA: TGTGCTAGTGGTTTGGCGATACGAGGGGTCACTCATAGCAATCAGCCCCAGCATTTT. This translates into CASGLAIRGVTHSNQPQHF.